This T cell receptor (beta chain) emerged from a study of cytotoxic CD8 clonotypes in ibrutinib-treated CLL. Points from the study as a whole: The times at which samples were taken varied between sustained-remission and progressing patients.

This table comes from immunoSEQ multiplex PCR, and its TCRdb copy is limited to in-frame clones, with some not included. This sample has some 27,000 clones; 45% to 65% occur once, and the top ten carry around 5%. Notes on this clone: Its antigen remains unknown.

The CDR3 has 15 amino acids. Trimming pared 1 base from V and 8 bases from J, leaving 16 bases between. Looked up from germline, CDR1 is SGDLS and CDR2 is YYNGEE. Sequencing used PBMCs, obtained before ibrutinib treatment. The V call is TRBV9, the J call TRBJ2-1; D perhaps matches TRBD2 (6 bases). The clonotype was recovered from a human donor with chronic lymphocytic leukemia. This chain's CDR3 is CASSVSGGARDEQFF. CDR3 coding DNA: TGTGCCAGCAGCGTAAGTGGAGGGGCAAGGGATGAGCAGTTCTTC.